One TCR beta chain is described in this entry. The antigen is undetermined. At collection, donors were nominally healthy, but unrecorded immune exposures were probable. The source of the sample is a study of cytomegalovirus exposure and HLA in healthy donors. Study at large: An analysis done earlier identified fewer than 140 million unique TCR beta sequences from about 179 million T cells. Study-wide points: Most of the TCR beta V segments (in an earlier analysis) were productive either about 87% or about 30% of the time.

Amplification used 60 Vbeta primers and 13 Jbeta primers. Data came from immunoSEQ multiplex PCR; TCRdb stores just in-frame clones and leaves some out. The repertoire holds 200,000 to 250,000 clones, with over 60% as singletons. V lost 5 bases and J lost 0; bases outside the gene matches: 8. Germline V CDR1 and CDR2: MNHNY, SVGAGI (reference sequence). The CDR3 consists of 16 residues. The origin of this receptor is a man aged 40-55 years in good health and CMV-seronegative. The sample comprised PBMCs. The V call is TRBV6-6, the J call TRBJ2-5; 8 bases align to TRBD1. CDR3 coding DNA: TGTGCCAGCAGTACGGGGACAGGATTGTACCAAGAGACCCAGTACTTC. Translation gives CASSTGTGLYQETQYF.